This T cell receptor beta chain was captured in a study of molecular identifiers for immune sequencing clone quantification. Study summary: For replicates, RNA isolated from roughly 20,000 or 100,000 naive CD8 cells was divided into five portions, of which four were sequenced.

With listed TCR primers and previously described methods, bulk TCR libraries were prepared. MiXCR, run by TCRdb on the PCR reads, gives a single entry per CDR3 protein. The sample lists a few hundred thousand distinct CDR3 sequences, 20% to 25% occurring once. V lost 5 bases and J lost 3; bases outside the gene matches: 12. The germline V gene encodes CDR1 DFQATT and CDR2 SNEGSKA (reference sequence). CDR3 size: 15 residues. Researchers sorted naive CD8 T cells as cells that were CD8+CD4-CCR7+CD45RA+. The rearrangement links TRBV20-1 to TRBJ2-7; 8 bases map to TRBD2. The TCR comes from a human donor in good health. Some libraries in this study had Jurkat cell RNA spiked in. Source material: naive CD8+ T cells from blood, with Jurkat cell RNA spiked in. Subset of the sample: FACS-sorted CD8+CD4-CCR7+CD45RA+ naive T cells. CDR3 nucleotides: TGCAGTGCTCACGAAATCGGGACTAGTTACTACGAGCAGTACTTC. It translates to CSAHEIGTSYYEQYF.